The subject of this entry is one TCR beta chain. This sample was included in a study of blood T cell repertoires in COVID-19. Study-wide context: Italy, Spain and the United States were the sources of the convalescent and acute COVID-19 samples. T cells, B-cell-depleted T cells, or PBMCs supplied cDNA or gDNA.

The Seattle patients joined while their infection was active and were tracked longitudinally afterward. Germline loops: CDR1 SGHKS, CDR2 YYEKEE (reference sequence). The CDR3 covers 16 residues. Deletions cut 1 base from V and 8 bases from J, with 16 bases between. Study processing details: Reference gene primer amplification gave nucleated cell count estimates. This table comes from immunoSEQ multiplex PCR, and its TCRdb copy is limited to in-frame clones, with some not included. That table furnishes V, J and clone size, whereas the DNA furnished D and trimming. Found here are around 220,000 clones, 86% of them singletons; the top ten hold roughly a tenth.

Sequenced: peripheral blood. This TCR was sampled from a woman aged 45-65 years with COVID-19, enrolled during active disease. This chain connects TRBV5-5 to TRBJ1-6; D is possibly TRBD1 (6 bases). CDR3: CASSLTGRVNDSPLHF. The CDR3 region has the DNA TGTGCCAGCAGCTTGACAGGGAGGGTTAATGATTCACCCCTCCACTTT.